A single T cell receptor (beta chain) is shown here with its context. Its antigen is unknown. This entry comes from a study of shared clonotypes between healthy human individuals. Regarding the study as a whole: Relative to their counterparts shared across all four donors, non-shared clonotypes exhibited diminished generation probabilities.

Sorted-subset replicate PCRs used 150 to 250 ng of genomic DNA. This amount corresponded to some 32,000 T cell genomes. The repertoire was sequenced with immunoSEQ multiplex PCR; TCRdb's copy has only in-frame clones and lacks some. The table shows over 2 million clones, with 95% occurring only once. Germline V gene lookup returns CDR1 KGHSH and CDR2 LQKENI. Trimming stripped 2 bases from V and 7 bases from J, with 14 bases between. The CDR3 is 14 amino acids. Sequencing input: naive CD4+ T cells sorted from blood. Documented subset: CD45RA+ positively selected. V and J are TRBV18 and TRBJ2-5; D is unresolved. The source is a young man in good health. The CDR3 nucleotides read TGTGCCAGCTCACCAGGAGACACTGATAGGACCCAGTACTTC. Translating it yields CASSPGDTDRTQYF.